These 24 T cell receptor beta chains were all obtained from the same sample, sequenced in a study of OX40 agonist ivuxolimab in advanced cancers. TCRdb's table, derived via immunoSEQ multiplex PCR, lists solely in-frame clones and lacks some. The repertoire includes about 98,000 clones, around 85% of them detected once, and around 0.82% sits in the top ten. Sequencing was performed on CD4+ or CD8+ T cells sorted from blood, taken in a trial of the OX40 agonist ivuxolimab. All receptors derive from an adult with an advanced solid tumor such as melanoma, head and neck, liver or kidney cancer.

This clone was observed a handful of times. The chain has TRBV9 and TRBJ2-2; 9 positions agree with TRBD1. The CDR3 sequence is 16 residues long. V shed 4 bases and J 5 bases; nucleotides not matched to a gene: 9. The V gene's germline CDR1 is SGDLS and CDR2 YYNGEE. The CDR3: CASSYGTGRETGELFF. Here the CDR3 DNA reads TGTGCCAGCAGCTACGGGACAGGGAGAGAAACCGGGGAGCTGTTTTTT.

This rearrangement joins TRBV4-1 to TRBJ2-4; TRBD2 is a possible D gene (6 bases). Trimming removed 4 bases from V and 10 bases from J, with 17 bases in between. The CDR3 is made up of 14 amino acids. Germline-derived CDR1 and CDR2 are MGHRA and YSYEKL. This CDR3 reads CASSRPYGTEIQYF. The CDR3 DNA sequence: TGCGCCAGCAGCCGGCCCTATGGGACTGAGATTCAGTACTTC.

This chain links TRBV7-2 with TRBJ1-3; D gene ambiguous. With 2 bases removed from V and 0 bases from J, the gap between germline ends came to 8 bases. CDR3 size: 15 residues. Germline values: CDR1 SGHTA, CDR2 FQGNSA. The CDR3, as DNA: TGTGCCAGCAGCTTAAACAGCGACTCTGGAAACACCATATATTTT. It is translated as CASSLNSDSGNTIYF.

This rearrangement joins TRBV2 to TRBJ1-2; TRBD1 aligns across 9 bases. The CDR3 runs 15 residues. Germline CDR1 is SNHLY and CDR2 is FYNNEI. J gave up 5 bases and V 6 bases, and 10 bases lay outside the gene matches. The CDR3, as DNA: TGTGCCAGCAGCACCTTACAGGGGGCGCGTTATGGCTACACCTTC. Protein product: CASSTLQGARYGYTF.

V is TRBV28 and J is TRBJ1-1; D is possibly TRBD1 (5 bases). The CDR3 is 14 amino acids. Germline-derived CDR1 and CDR2 are MDHEN and SYDVKM. V lost 3 bases to trimming and J lost 1 base, with 9 bases between them. CDR3 sequence (DNA): TGTGCCAGCAGTTTGGACACCGAGAACACTGAAGCTTTCTTT. This gives the protein CASSLDTENTEAFF.

This clone was detected only once. The V gene is TRBV2, the J gene TRBJ2-7; tentative D call: TRBD2 (7 bases). V was shortened by 7 bases and J by 1 base, with 14 bases between the two germline ends. The CDR3 runs to 14 residues. The V gene's germline CDR1 is SNHLY and CDR2 FYNNEI. This CDR3 reads CASTWGGPSYEQYF. CDR3 DNA sequence: TGTGCCAGCACCTGGGGGGGGCCTTCCTACGAGCAGTACTTC.

To note about this clone: The germline gene is not matched at one end of the junction; a read error may be the cause. The J gene is TRBJ2-6, the V gene TRBV6-4; unclear D gene. Per germline, CDR1 MRHNA and CDR2 SNTAGT. The CDR3 is 18 amino acids. The CDR3 DNA is TGTACCAGCTTAAAGCCCTACCGAAGACTTTGGGGGGCCAACGTCCTGACTTTC. Residues: CTSLKPYRRLWGANVLTF.

The chain couples TRBV5-1 to TRBJ1-1; 7 nucleotides match TRBD1. The V and J ends lost 4 bases and 1 base, in that order; junction bases with no gene match: 4. CDR1 is SGHRS and CDR2 is YFSETQ in the germline V gene. The CDR3 runs to 14 residues. CDR3 region: CASSPWTGNTEAFF. The CDR3 region has the DNA TGCGCCAGCAGCCCTTGGACAGGGAACACTGAAGCTTTCTTT.

The chain carries TRBV20-1 and TRBJ1-5; D ambiguous. Germline V gene sequence: CDR1 DFQATT, CDR2 SNEGSKA (reference sequence). V dropped 5 bases and J dropped 7 bases, with 9 bases sitting between them. The CDR3 sequence is 11 residues long. CDR3 nucleotides: TGCAGTGCTTCCCAAGGACAGCCCCAGCATTTT. It specifies CSASQGQPQHF.

V gene TRBV30 combines with J gene TRBJ2-3, with D possibly being TRBD2 (6 bases). Germline assignment: CDR1 GTSNPN and CDR2 SVGIG (reference sequence). V lost 3 bases and J 2 bases, leaving 12 bases between the germline ends. This CDR3 comprises 14 residues. The CDR3 nucleotides read TGTGCCTGGAGCGTGGGACTCCACACAGATACGCAGTATTTT. Translation: CAWSVGLHTDTQYF.

The rearrangement links TRBV19 to TRBJ2-3; 9 nucleotides align to TRBD2. CDR1 is LNHDA and CDR2 is SQIVND in the germline V gene (reference sequence). The CDR3 has 15 amino acids. V was pared by 5 bases and J by 4 bases, with 7 bases of the junction left unmatched. The CDR3 nucleotides read TGTGCCAGTAGTTGGGCGGGAGGGCTGTCAGATACGCAGTATTTT. Its translation is CASSWAGGLSDTQYF.

The chain has TRBV28 and TRBJ2-6, with D maybe TRBD1 (6 bases). The V and J ends lost 6 bases and 2 bases respectively, with 11 bases between them. The germline V gene has CDR1 MDHEN and CDR2 SYDVKM. The CDR3 extends over 15 amino acids. The CDR3 is CASRLQGAGANVLTF. In DNA form, the CDR3 reads TGTGCCAGCAGGTTACAGGGAGCTGGGGCCAACGTCCTGACTTTC.

The gene calls are TRBV19 and TRBJ2-5, with D maybe TRBD2 (5 bases). CDR1 and CDR2 (germline): LNHDA, SQIVND (reference sequence). CDR3 length equals 13 residues. V was clipped by 6 bases and J by 6 bases, with 14 bases between them. The DNA for the CDR3 is TGTGCCAGTAGGATCCCCGGGATGCAGACCCAGTACTTC. It is translated as CASRIPGMQTQYF.

J is TRBJ2-7 and V is TRBV1; no DNA check was done on the table's D call, TRBD2. TRBV1 is a documented pseudogene. The CDR3 length is 18 residues. The CDR3 spells CTSSPGTSGVFSSYEQYV. The CDR3 bases are TGCACCAGCAGCCCCGGGACTAGCGGGGTCTTTAGCTCCTACGAGCAGTACGTC.

The CDR3 DNA follows: TGTGCCAGCAGTTACGGCTCTAGCGGGTGGTCCTACGAGCAGTACGTC. Protein product: CASSYGSSGWSYEQYV. V gene TRBV6-6 combines with J gene TRBJ2-7; 8 nucleotides align to TRBD2. The CDR3 length is 16 residues. After removal of 2 bases from V and 1 base from J, the junction contained 7 bases not matched to a gene. Per germline, CDR1 MNHNY and CDR2 SVGAGI (reference sequence).

V gene TRBV2 combines with J gene TRBJ1-2; D unclear. Germline loops: CDR1 SNHLY, CDR2 FYNNEI. V was cut by 7 bases and J by 5 bases, with 20 bases left in between. The CDR3 runs 15 residues. CDR3 in amino acids: CASIHRGDILYGYTF. As DNA, the CDR3 is TGTGCCAGCATACATAGAGGCGACATTCTATATGGCTACACCTTC.

The chain has TRBV10-3 and TRBJ1-3; no clear D gene. The CDR3 contains 14 residues. Germline V lookup: CDR1 ENHRY, CDR2 SYGVKD. CDR3 protein: CALKGLLSGNTIYF. The CDR3 DNA reads as TGTGCTTTAAAAGGACTCCTCTCTGGAAACACCATATATTTT.

DNA of the CDR3: TGTGCCAGCAGCATAGGGGGGTACAGGGATAACCCAAAGCTACGGGAGCAGTACTTC. Translating it yields CASSIGGYRDNPKLREQYF. The chain has TRBV7-9 and TRBJ2-7; the D call may be TRBD1 or TRBD2 (6 bases each). Germline lookup yields CDR1 SEHNR and CDR2 FQNEAQ (reference sequence). Trimming removed 5 bases at V and 7 bases at J, with 33 bases between. This CDR3 has 19 residues.

V is TRBV9 and J is TRBJ2-1, with D uncertain. V gave up 1 base and J gave up 8 bases, with 7 bases separating them. Germline V gene data show CDR1 as SGDLS and CDR2 as YYNGEE. There are 12 residues in the CDR3. The CDR3 loop is CASSVTGDEQFF. For the CDR3, the DNA is TGTGCCAGCAGCGTAACTGGAGATGAGCAGTTCTTC.

The chain is built from TRBV30 and TRBJ2-6; 7 positions agree with TRBD1. The CDR3 extends over 17 amino acids. Trimming removed 4 bases from V and 0 bases from J; junction bases left unmatched: 9. Looked up from germline, CDR1 is GTSNPN and CDR2 is SVGIG (reference sequence). CDR3: CAWTFDRVSSGANVLTF. DNA for the CDR3: TGTGCCTGGACCTTCGACAGGGTTAGCTCTGGGGCCAACGTCCTGACTTTC.

The chain recombines TRBV6-1 with TRBJ1-4; 10 bases are a match to TRBD1. The CDR3 covers 15 residues. The germline V gene has CDR1 MNHNS and CDR2 SASEGT. Trimming at V came to 6 bases and at J to 4 bases, leaving 5 bases not matched to a gene. DNA of the CDR3: TGTGCCAGCAGCGACAGGGGGCACAATAATGAAAAACTGTTTTTT. Its translation: CASSDRGHNNEKLFF.

The V call is TRBV4-1, the J call TRBJ1-6; 11 bases agree with TRBD1. The CDR3 is 17 amino acids. The germline CDR1 and CDR2 sequences are MGHRA and YSYEKL. The J segment lost 2 bases and the V segment lost 3 bases, leaving 3 bases of the junction unmatched. The CDR3 sequence is CASSQGTGGPYNSPLHF. The CDR3 nucleotides are TGCGCCAGCAGCCAGGGGACAGGGGGGCCCTATAATTCACCCCTCCACTTT.

The rearrangement uses TRBV9 and TRBJ2-1, with D perhaps TRBD1 (6 bases). CDR3 length: 15 amino acids. The ends were cut back, 0 bases at V and 2 bases at J, with 9 bases in the middle. Germline CDR1 SGDLS, CDR2 YYNGEE. The DNA of the CDR3 is TGTGCCAGCAGCGTAGGGACAGCGACCTACAATGAGCAGTTCTTC. Encoded protein: CASSVGTATYNEQFF.

The gene calls are TRBV2 and TRBJ1-2; TRBD1 might be the D (6 bases). In germline, CDR1 is SNHLY, CDR2 FYNNEI. This CDR3 region has 15 residues. V was shortened by 5 bases and J by 3 bases, with 16 bases between the two germline ends. CDR3 loop: CASSSGGGGYYGYTF. In nucleotides, the CDR3 is TGTGCCAGCAGTTCTGGGGGTGGGGGCTACTATGGCTACACCTTC.